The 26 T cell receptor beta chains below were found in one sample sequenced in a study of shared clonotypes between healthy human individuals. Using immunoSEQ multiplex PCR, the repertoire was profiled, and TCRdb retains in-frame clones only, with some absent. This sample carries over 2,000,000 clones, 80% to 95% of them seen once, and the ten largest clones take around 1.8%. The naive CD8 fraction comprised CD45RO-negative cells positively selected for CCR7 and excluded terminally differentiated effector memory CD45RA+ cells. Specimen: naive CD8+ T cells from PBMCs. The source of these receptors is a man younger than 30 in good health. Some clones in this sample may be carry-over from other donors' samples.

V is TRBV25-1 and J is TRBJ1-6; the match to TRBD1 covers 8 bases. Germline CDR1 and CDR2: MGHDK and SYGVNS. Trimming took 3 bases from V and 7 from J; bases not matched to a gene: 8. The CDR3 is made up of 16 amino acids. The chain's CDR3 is CASSDRSGGMNSPLHF. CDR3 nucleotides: TGTGCCAGCAGTGACCGGTCAGGGGGCATGAATTCACCCCTCCACTTT.

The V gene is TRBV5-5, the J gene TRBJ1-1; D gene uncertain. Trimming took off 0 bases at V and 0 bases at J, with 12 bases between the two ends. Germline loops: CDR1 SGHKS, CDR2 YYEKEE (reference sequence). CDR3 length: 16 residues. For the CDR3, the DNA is TGTGCCAGCAGCTTGGGCAGAGAGAGGATGAACACTGAAGCTTTCTTT. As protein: CASSLGRERMNTEAFF.

CDR3 residues: CASSQDITLGEAFF. Written as DNA, the CDR3 is TGTGCCAGCAGCCAAGACATCACGTTGGGTGAAGCTTTCTTT. This chain joins TRBV4-2 and TRBJ1-1; the D is unclear. This CDR3 comprises 14 residues. Germline CDR1 is LGHNA and CDR2 is YNFKEQ. The V and J ends lost 0 bases and 7 bases respectively, with 12 bases between them.

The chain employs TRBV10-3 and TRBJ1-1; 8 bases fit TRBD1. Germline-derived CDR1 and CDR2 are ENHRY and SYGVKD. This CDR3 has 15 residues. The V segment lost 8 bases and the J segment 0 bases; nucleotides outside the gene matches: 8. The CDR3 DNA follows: TGTGCCATCCGAACAGGACAGGGTATGAACACTGAAGCTTTCTTT. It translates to CAIRTGQGMNTEAFF.

The CDR3 is CASMRSTGELFF. CDR3 coding DNA: TGTGCCAGCATGAGATCCACCGGGGAGCTGTTTTTT. This rearrangement joins TRBV27 to TRBJ2-2, with D unresolved. Trimming took off 7 bases at V and 4 bases at J, with 7 bases between the two ends. Germline lookup yields CDR1 MNHEY and CDR2 SMNVEV (reference sequence). This CDR3 is built from 12 residues.

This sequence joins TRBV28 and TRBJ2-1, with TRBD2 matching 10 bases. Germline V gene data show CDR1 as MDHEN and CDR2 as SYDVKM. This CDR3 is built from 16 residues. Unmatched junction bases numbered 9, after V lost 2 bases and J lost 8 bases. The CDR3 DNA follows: TGTGCCAGCAGTTTAGGGCAGCGGGAGGGCCCCGATGAGCAGTTCTTC. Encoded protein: CASSLGQREGPDEQFF.

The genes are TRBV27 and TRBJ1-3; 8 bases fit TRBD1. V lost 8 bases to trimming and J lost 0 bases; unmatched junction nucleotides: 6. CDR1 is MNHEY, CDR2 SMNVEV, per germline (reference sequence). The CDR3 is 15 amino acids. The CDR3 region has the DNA TGTGCCAGCGCCGCGACAGGGGTCTCTGGAAACACCATATATTTT. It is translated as CASAATGVSGNTIYF.

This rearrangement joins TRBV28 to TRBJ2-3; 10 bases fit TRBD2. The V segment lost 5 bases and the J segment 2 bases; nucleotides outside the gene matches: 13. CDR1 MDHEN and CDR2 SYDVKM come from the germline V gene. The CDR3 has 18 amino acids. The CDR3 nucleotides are TGTGCCAGCAGTATCCGTATTCGGACTAGCGGAAACACAGATACGCAGTATTTT. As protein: CASSIRIRTSGNTDTQYF.

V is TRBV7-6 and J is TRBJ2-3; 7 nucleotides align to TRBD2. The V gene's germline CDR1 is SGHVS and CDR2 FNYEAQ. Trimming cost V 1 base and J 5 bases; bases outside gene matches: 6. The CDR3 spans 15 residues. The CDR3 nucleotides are TGTGCCAGCAGCTTAGTCGCGGAGCGGGAAGATACGCAGTATTTT. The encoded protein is CASSLVAEREDTQYF.

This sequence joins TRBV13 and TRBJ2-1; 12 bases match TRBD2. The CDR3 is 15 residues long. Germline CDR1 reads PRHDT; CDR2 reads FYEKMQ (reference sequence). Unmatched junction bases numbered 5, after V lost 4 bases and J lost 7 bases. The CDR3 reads CASSSRTSGMNEQFF. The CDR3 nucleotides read TGTGCCAGCAGCTCACGGACTAGCGGGATGAATGAGCAGTTCTTC.

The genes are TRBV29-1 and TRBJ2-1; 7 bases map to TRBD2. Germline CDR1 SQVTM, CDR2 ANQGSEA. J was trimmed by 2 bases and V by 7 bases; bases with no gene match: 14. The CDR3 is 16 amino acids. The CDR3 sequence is CSAGTTPESTYNEQFF. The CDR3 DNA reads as TGCAGCGCCGGGACTACCCCAGAGTCGACCTACAATGAGCAGTTCTTC.

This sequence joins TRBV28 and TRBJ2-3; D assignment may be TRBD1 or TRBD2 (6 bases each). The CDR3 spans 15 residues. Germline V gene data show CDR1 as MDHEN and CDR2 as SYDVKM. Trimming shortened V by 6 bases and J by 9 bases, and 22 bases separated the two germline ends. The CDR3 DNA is TGTGCCAGCAGCGCTCGGGGGCCCCCCACAATGACGCAGTATTTT. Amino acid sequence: CASSARGPPTMTQYF.

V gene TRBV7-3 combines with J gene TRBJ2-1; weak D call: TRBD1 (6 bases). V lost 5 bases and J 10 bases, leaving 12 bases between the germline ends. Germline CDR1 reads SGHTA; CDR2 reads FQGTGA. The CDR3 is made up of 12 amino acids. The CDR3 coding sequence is TGTGCCAGCAGCCCGGGCGGACAGGAGCAGTTCTTC. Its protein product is CASSPGGQEQFF.

The CDR3 reads CASSVRLAGGKTITDTQYF. As DNA, the CDR3 is TGTGCCAGCAGTGTCCGACTAGCGGGAGGAAAAACCATCACAGATACGCAGTATTTT. This chain links TRBV2 with TRBJ2-3; 13 bases line up with TRBD2. The V segment lost 4 bases and the J segment 2 bases; nucleotides outside the gene matches: 12. Germline V gene sequence: CDR1 SNHLY, CDR2 FYNNEI. The CDR3 is 19 amino acids.

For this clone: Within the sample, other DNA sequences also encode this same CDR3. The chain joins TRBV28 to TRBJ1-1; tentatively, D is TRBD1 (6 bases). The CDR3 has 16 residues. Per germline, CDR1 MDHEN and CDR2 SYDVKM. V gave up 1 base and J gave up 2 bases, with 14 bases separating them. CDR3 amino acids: CASSLFRGGRNTEAFF. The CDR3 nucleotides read TGTGCCAGCAGTTTATTCAGGGGCGGTAGAAACACTGAAGCTTTCTTT.

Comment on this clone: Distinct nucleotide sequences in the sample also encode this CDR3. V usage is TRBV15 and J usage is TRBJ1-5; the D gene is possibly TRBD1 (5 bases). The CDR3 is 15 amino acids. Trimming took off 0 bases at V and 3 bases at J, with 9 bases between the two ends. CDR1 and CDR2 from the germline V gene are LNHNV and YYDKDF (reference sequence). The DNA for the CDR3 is TGTGCCACCAGCAGAGATGGGGGTTTCAATCAGCCCCAGCATTTT. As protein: CATSRDGGFNQPQHF.

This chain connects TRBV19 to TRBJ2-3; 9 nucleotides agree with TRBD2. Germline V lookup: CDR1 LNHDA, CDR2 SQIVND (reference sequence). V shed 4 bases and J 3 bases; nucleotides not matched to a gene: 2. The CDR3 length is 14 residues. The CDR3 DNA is TGTGCCAGTAGTAGGCTAGCGGGAACAGATACGCAGTATTTT. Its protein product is CASSRLAGTDTQYF.

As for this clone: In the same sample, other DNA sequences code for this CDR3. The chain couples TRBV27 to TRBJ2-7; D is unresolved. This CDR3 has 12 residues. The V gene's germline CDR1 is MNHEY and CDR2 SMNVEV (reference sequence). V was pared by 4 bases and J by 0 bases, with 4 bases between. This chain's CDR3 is CASSSNSYEQYF. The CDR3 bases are TGTGCCAGCAGTTCCAACTCCTACGAGCAGTACTTC.

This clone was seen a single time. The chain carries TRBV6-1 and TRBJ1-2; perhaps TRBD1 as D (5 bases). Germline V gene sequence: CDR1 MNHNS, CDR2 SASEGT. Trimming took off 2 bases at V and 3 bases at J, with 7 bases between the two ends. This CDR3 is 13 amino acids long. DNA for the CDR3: TGTGCCAGCAGTGAATGGGGCTACTATGGCTACACCTTC. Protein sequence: CASSEWGYYGYTF.

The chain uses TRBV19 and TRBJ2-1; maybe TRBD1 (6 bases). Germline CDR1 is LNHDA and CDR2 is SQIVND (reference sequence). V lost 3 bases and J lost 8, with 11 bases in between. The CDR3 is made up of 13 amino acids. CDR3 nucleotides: TGTGCCAGTAGTATGATACAGGGCCATGAGCAGTTCTTC. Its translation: CASSMIQGHEQFF.

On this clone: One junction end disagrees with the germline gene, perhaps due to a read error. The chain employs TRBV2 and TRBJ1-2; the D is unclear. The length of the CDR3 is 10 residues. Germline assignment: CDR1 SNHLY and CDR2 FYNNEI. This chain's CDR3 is CASRDGREAF. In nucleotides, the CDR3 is TGTGCCAGCAGGGACGGTCGCGAGGCCTTC.

As DNA, the CDR3 is TGTGCCAGCAGCCAAGAGGCCGCTGATCCCTACGAGCAGTACTTC. Protein: CASSQEAADPYEQYF. The chain joins TRBV4-2 to TRBJ2-7, with D unresolved. V gave up 0 bases and J gave up 2 bases, with 11 bases separating them. The V gene's germline CDR1 is LGHNA and CDR2 YNFKEQ. The CDR3 length is 15 residues.

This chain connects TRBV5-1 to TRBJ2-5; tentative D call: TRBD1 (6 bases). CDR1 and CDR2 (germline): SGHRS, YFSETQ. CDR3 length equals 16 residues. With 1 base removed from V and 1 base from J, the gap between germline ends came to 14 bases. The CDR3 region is CASSLWVRGTQETQYF. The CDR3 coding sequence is TGCGCCAGCAGCTTGTGGGTCAGGGGAACCCAAGAGACCCAGTACTTC.

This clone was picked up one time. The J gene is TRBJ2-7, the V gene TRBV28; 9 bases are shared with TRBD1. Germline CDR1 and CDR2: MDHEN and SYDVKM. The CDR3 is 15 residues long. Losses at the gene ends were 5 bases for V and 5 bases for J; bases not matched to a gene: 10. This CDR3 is CASSTLGTGPHEQYF. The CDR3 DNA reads TGTGCCAGCAGTACACTGGGGACAGGGCCGCACGAGCAGTACTTC.

In DNA, the CDR3 is TGTGCCAGCAGTTCCGGGACAGGAGTCGAGCAGTACTTC. Translation gives CASSSGTGVEQYF. This chain uses TRBV6-5 with TRBJ2-7; TRBD1 agrees at 8 bases. Unmatched junction bases numbered 5, after V lost 4 bases and J lost 6 bases. Per the germline V gene, CDR1 is MNHEY and CDR2 is SVGAGI. This CDR3 comprises 13 residues.

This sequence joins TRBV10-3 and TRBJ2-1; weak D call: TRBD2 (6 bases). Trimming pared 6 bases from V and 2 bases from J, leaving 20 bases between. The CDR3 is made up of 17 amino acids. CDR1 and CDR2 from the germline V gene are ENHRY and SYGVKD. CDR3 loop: CAIRLEARLAPYNEQFF. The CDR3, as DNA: TGTGCCATCAGGCTAGAGGCCAGGCTAGCGCCCTACAATGAGCAGTTCTTC.